Each of the 14 T cell receptor beta chains below was sequenced from the same sample in a study of CD8 T cells in ankylosing spondylitis. A single record per CDR3 protein comes from TCRdb applying MiXCR to the 5' RACE reads. In the table there are 120,000 to 150,000 distinct CDR3 sequences, roughly 8.8% of which are singletons. Sequenced material: synovial fluid, either unsorted or a sorted T cell fraction (not recorded which). These receptors originate from a male donor with ankylosing spondylitis.

The chain joins TRBV24-1 to TRBJ2-1; possibly TRBD1 for D (5 bases). Trimming stripped 4 bases from V and 0 bases from J, with 6 bases between. Germline V CDR1 and CDR2: KGHDR, SFDVKD. This CDR3 region has 14 residues. The CDR3 region is CATSDRVSYNEQFF. The DNA of the CDR3 is TGTGCCACCAGTGACAGGGTCTCCTACAATGAGCAGTTCTTC.

This clonotype was picked up many times. CDR3 sequence: CASSVRQGANTEAFF. CDR3 nucleotide sequence: TGTGCCAGCAGCGTGAGACAGGGGGCGAACACTGAAGCTTTCTTT. The rearrangement uses TRBV7-9 and TRBJ1-1; TRBD1 matches 10 bases. Germline V gives CDR1 SEHNR, CDR2 FQNEAQ (reference sequence). There are 15 residues in the CDR3. The trim removed 5 bases at V and 1 base at J, leaving 4 bases unmatched.

The CDR3 loop reads CATRRTHETTYEQYF. DNA for the CDR3: TGTGCCACCAGACGGACGCACGAGACTACCTACGAGCAGTACTTC. This sequence joins TRBV19 and TRBJ2-7, with a tentative D call TRBD2 (5 bases). V was cut by 10 bases and J by 2 bases, with 21 bases left in between. Per the germline V gene, CDR1 is LNHDA and CDR2 is SQIVND (reference sequence). CDR3 size: 15 residues.

This clonotype occurred many times. The chain recombines TRBV7-9 with TRBJ1-2; 7 bases agree with TRBD1. The CDR3 runs 16 residues. Germline assignment: CDR1 SEHNR and CDR2 FQNEAQ (reference sequence). The V segment lost 5 bases and the J segment 0 bases; nucleotides outside the gene matches: 9. CDR3 nucleotide sequence: TGTGCCAGCAGCAACACCCCCGGGACAGCTAACTATGGCTACACCTTC. Its translation is CASSNTPGTANYGYTF.

The chain recombines TRBV28 with TRBJ1-5; the match to TRBD1 covers 8 bases. This CDR3 has 14 residues. Germline CDR1 and CDR2: MDHEN and SYDVKM. Unmatched junction bases numbered 7, after V lost 6 bases and J lost 6 bases. CDR3 protein: CASRPTGEGQPQHF. The CDR3 bases are TGTGCCAGCAGGCCGACAGGGGAGGGTCAGCCCCAGCATTTT.

This clonotype was seen only a few times. The chain links TRBV5-1 to TRBJ2-1; tentatively, D is TRBD1 (5 bases). This CDR3 is 12 amino acids long. Trimming took off 1 base at V and 10 bases at J, with 9 bases between the two ends. From germline, CDR1 is SGHRS and CDR2 YFSETQ. Here the CDR3 reads CASSLSSGEQFF. The CDR3 DNA reads as TGCGCCAGCAGCTTGAGTTCAGGGGAGCAGTTCTTC.

This clonotype was recorded a few times. J is TRBJ1-1 and V is TRBV4-2; maybe TRBD1 (6 bases). Germline values: CDR1 LGHNA, CDR2 YNFKEQ. Trimming cost V 3 bases and J 4 bases, with 12 bases left between them. The CDR3 is made up of 14 amino acids. The CDR3 bases are TGTGCCAGCAGCCAGGGGCAGGGGCCCACTGAAGCTTTCTTT. Translating gives CASSQGQGPTEAFF.

This clonotype turned up a few times. Mismatch with germline at one junction end may stem from a read error. The J gene is TRBJ1-6, the V gene TRBV20-1, with unresolved D. Germline V gives CDR1 DFQATT, CDR2 SNEGSKA (reference sequence). This CDR3 is 14 amino acids long. This CDR3 is CSAVPGLERSPPHF. The CDR3 DNA is TGCAGTGCCGTCCCAGGACTTGAACGTTCACCCCCCCACTTT.

The V and J genes are TRBV7-3 and TRBJ2-5, with TRBD1 matching over 7 bases. Germline V gene data show CDR1 as SGHTA and CDR2 as FQGTGA. Unmatched junction bases numbered 5, after V lost 5 bases and J lost 2 bases. There are 14 residues in the CDR3. The DNA for the CDR3 is TGTGCCAGCAGCGCACAGGGGCCACAAGAGACCCAGTACTTC. It yields the protein CASSAQGPQETQYF.

This clonotype was recorded many times. The V and J genes are TRBV7-2 and TRBJ2-7, with D possibly TRBD2 on 5 matching bases. Per the germline V gene, CDR1 is SGHTA and CDR2 is FQGNSA. The CDR3 contains 14 residues. V dropped 2 bases and J dropped 7 bases, with 15 bases sitting between them. CDR3 amino acids: CASSLIGSSGEQYF. DNA for the CDR3: TGTGCCAGCAGCTTAATCGGTAGCTCGGGGGAGCAGTACTTC.

This rearrangement joins TRBV5-1 to TRBJ1-6, with D maybe TRBD1 (5 bases). The CDR3 is 14 amino acids. Trimming stripped 0 bases from V and 10 bases from J, with 11 bases between. Germline loops: CDR1 SGHRS, CDR2 YFSETQ. CDR3 DNA sequence: TGCGCCAGCAGCTTGGAGGCAGGGCGGTCACCCCTCCACTTT. This gives the protein CASSLEAGRSPLHF.

At least ten counts were recorded for this clonotype. The genes are TRBV4-1 and TRBJ1-5; D is unclear. The germline V gene encodes CDR1 MGHRA and CDR2 YSYEKL. Deletions cut 1 base from V and 3 bases from J, with 10 bases between. This CDR3 is built from 15 residues. The CDR3 DNA sequence: TGCGCCAGCAGCCAAGTGTCCACAACCAATCAGCCCCAGCATTTT. It encodes CASSQVSTTNQPQHF.

This clonotype was recorded many times. This sequence joins TRBV20-1 and TRBJ1-4; D is unresolved. V was clipped by 6 bases and J by 5 bases, with 10 bases between them. The CDR3 extends over 12 amino acids. Germline V gene sequence: CDR1 DFQATT, CDR2 SNEGSKA (reference sequence). The chain's CDR3 is CSAGTGNEKLFF. The CDR3 DNA reads as TGCAGTGCCGGAACGGGGAATGAAAAACTGTTTTTT.

This clonotype came up a few times. This rearrangement joins TRBV20-1 to TRBJ1-2; D remains ambiguous. V lost 5 bases and J 0 bases, leaving 10 bases between the germline ends. Germline V gene sequence: CDR1 DFQATT, CDR2 SNEGSKA (reference sequence). The CDR3 runs 13 residues. CDR3 DNA: TGCAGTGCTCCATCCGGATCTAACTATGGCTACACCTTC. As protein: CSAPSGSNYGYTF.